The sequence of this TCR beta chain was determined in a study of blood T cells in healthy people across ages. General study findings and limits: Diversity figures based on one million T cells were deemed too low.

A second PCR, run for roughly 7 to 11 cycles, used a sample-barcoded 5' primer plus a J-beta primer mix. Each cDNA was tagged by a template-switch adaptor containing 12 random nucleotides. Each CDR3 protein gets one entry after TCRdb re-called the 5' RACE reads with MiXCR. The table lists some 920,000 distinct CDR3 sequences, 45% to 60% of them singletons, with over 20% in the top ten. Trimming took off 8 bases at V and 0 bases at J, with 16 bases between the two ends. Germline-derived CDR1 and CDR2 are MDHEN and SYDVKM. CDR3 length: 15 residues. On this clonotype: Its antigen remains unidentified.

Every donor provided approximately 10 milliliters of peripheral blood. Extractions gave at least 5 micrograms of total RNA per sample. The rearrangement links TRBV28 to TRBJ1-2; the D is unclear. Sequenced material: blood. This receptor was taken from a woman aged 55-75 years in good health. The CDR3 reads CASHTLAGPNYGYTF. CDR3 bases: TGTGCCAGCCACACCCTGGCAGGCCCTAACTATGGCTACACCTTC.